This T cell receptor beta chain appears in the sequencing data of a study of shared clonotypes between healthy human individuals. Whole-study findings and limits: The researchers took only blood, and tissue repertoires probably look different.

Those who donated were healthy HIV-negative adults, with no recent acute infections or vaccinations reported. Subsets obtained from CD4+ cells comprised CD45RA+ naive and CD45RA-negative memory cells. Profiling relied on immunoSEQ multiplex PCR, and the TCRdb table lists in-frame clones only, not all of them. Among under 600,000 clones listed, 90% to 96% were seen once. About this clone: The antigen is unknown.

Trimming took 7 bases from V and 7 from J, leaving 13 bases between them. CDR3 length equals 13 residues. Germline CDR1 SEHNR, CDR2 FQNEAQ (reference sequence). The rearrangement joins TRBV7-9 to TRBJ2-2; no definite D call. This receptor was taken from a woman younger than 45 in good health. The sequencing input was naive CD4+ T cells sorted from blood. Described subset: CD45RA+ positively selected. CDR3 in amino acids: CASTLVVGGELFF. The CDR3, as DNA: TGTGCCAGCACCCTTGTGGTTGGCGGGGAGCTGTTTTTT. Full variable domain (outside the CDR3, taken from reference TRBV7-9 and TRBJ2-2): DTGVSQNPRHKITKRGQNVTFRCDPISEHNRLYWYRQTLGQGPEFLTYFQNEAQLEKSRLLSDRFSAERPKGSFSTLEIQRTEQGDSAMYLCASTLVVGGELFFGEGSRLTVL.